Sequencing of this T cell receptor (beta chain) was carried out in a study of blood T cells in healthy people across ages. Primed by a sample-barcoded 5' primer and a J-beta primer mix, a second PCR proceeded for 7 to 11 cycles. In TCRdb, the 5' RACE reads were re-called with MiXCR into one record per CDR3 protein. The profile shows about 700,000 distinct CDR3 sequences, approximately 30% of them singletons. General study points: Older individuals had lower TCR beta diversity per million T cells (the decline was roughly linear). Whereas aged donors had fewer naive CD4+ cells, long-lived donors had more of them and higher diversity.

All donors came from Russia, were Caucasian and healthy, and spanned ages about 6 to 95. This clonotype has at least ten counts. What it recognizes is unknown. The junction had 4 bases not matched to a gene; V was cut back by 3 bases and J by 0 bases. Per germline, CDR1 SGHRS and CDR2 YFSETQ. The CDR3 is made up of 17 amino acids. The receptor's source is a woman aged 80 or over in good health. The sequenced sample consisted of blood. The chain recombines TRBV5-1 with TRBJ2-6; 9 bases align to TRBD1. This chain's CDR3 is CASSSGQGSSGANVLTF. DNA for the CDR3: TGCGCCAGCAGCTCCGGACAGGGGAGCTCTGGGGCCAACGTCCTGACTTTC.